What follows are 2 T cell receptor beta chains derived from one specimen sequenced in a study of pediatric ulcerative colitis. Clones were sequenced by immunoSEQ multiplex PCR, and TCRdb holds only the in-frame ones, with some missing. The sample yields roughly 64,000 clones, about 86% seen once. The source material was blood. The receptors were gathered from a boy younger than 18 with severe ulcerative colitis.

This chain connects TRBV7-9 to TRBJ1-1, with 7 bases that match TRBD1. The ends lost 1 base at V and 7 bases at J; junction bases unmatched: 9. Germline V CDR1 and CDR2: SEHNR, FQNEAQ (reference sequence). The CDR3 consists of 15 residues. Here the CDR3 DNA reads TGTGCCAGCAGCTTAGAGACAGGGACCAATGTTGAAGCTTTCTTT. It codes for CASSLETGTNVEAFF.

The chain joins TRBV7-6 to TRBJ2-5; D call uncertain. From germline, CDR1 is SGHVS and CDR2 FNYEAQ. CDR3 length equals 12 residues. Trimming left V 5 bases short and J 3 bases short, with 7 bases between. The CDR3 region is CASSPAEETQYF. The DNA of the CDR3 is TGTGCCAGCAGCCCCGCGGAAGAGACCCAGTACTTC.